These T cell receptor beta chains were read from a single sample in a study of Ad26.COV2.S vaccination and SARS-CoV-2 variants. Generated by immunoSEQ multiplex PCR, the TCRdb table keeps only in-frame clones and is missing some. In the table there are hundreds of thousands of clones, 89% of which are singletons. The sample in question was peripheral blood, obtained in a trial of Ad26.COV2.S vaccine versus placebo. The receptors originated from a person aged 18 to 59 who received the Ad26.COV2.S COVID-19 vaccine or a placebo. Both conserved end residues are part of each CDR3.

J gene: TRBJ2-7; V gene: TRBV9; CDR3 protein: CASSVDLAAGAPYEQYF
J gene: TRBJ1-1; V gene: TRBV7-2; CDR3 protein: CASSWGRGGVNTEAFF
J gene: TRBJ1-2; V gene: TRBV24-1; CDR3 protein: CATSDLYGYTF
J gene: TRBJ2-7; V gene: TRBV7-9; CDR3 protein: CASSRDRGSAYEQYF
J gene: TRBJ2-2; V gene: TRBV5-4; CDR3 protein: CASRPGGAVTGELFF
J gene: TRBJ1-5; V gene: TRBV5-8; CDR3 protein: CASSLTGGQPQHF
J gene: TRBJ2-7; V gene: TRBV27; CDR3 protein: CASSQQGFIEQYF
J gene: TRBJ2-7; V gene: TRBV6-5; CDR3 protein: CASSRTGTPGYEQYF
J gene: TRBJ2-2; V gene: TRBV10-3; CDR3 protein: CAISGPSTGELFF
J gene: TRBJ1-3; V gene: TRBV18; CDR3 protein: CASSPSAASGNTIYF
J gene: TRBJ1-6; V gene: TRBV18; CDR3 protein: CASSDDRVQPLHF
J gene: TRBJ2-7; V gene: TRBV19; CDR3 protein: CASSPYLAGGIYEQYF
J gene: TRBJ2-3; V gene: TRBV5-1; CDR3 protein: CASSIALLTDTQYF
J gene: TRBJ2-3; V gene: TRBV5-4; CDR3 protein: CASSSRGRTSDTQYF
J gene: TRBJ2-1; V gene: TRBV5-4; CDR3 protein: CASIRTSGPYNEQFF
J gene: TRBJ2-1; V gene: TRBV27; CDR3 protein: CASSLGRIPYNEQFF
J gene: TRBJ2-1; V gene: TRBV6-5; CDR3 protein: CASSTGTKQFF
J gene: TRBJ2-1; V gene: TRBV6-2/TRBV6-3; CDR3 protein: CASSYSLRGSSYNEQFF
J gene: TRBJ2-7; V gene: TRBV18; CDR3 protein: CASSKPDSYEQYF
J gene: TRBJ2-5; V gene: TRBV11-2; CDR3 protein: CASSLGGGAAETQYF
J gene: TRBJ1-1; V gene: TRBV7-9; CDR3 protein: CASSLVMSTEAFF
J gene: TRBJ2-3; V gene: TRBV19; CDR3 protein: CASSPGDVRYF
J gene: TRBJ2-7; V gene: TRBV27; CDR3 protein: CASSPLGGRVDEQYF
J gene: TRBJ2-7; V gene: TRBV6-5; CDR3 protein: CASRTGTSGSYEQYF
J gene: TRBJ2-3; V gene: TRBV5-1; CDR3 protein: CASSLPSGGTDTQYF
J gene: TRBJ2-5; V gene: TRBV6-2/TRBV6-3; CDR3 protein: CASSTRREGRETQYF
J gene: TRBJ1-5; V gene: TRBV23-1; CDR3 protein: CASSQSVGGQISNQPQHF
J gene: TRBJ1-5; V gene: TRBV7-2; CDR3 protein: CASSPAGVHQPQHF
J gene: TRBJ2-3; V gene: TRBV13; CDR3 protein: CASSQGQGSTQYF
J gene: TRBJ2-1; V gene: TRBV19; CDR3 protein: CASSSLRSSYNEQFF
J gene: TRBJ2-7; V gene: TRBV2; CDR3 protein: CASRQPYEQYF
J gene: TRBJ1-5; V gene: TRBV6-5; CDR3 protein: CASSYSGAGLMPQHF
J gene: TRBJ1-3; V gene: TRBV7-6; CDR3 protein: CASSLGSGPISGNTIYF
J gene: TRBJ1-6; V gene: TRBV5-4; CDR3 protein: CASSLEGLNSPLHF
J gene: TRBJ2-1; V gene: TRBV5-1; CDR3 protein: CASSREVATNEQFF
J gene: TRBJ1-5; V gene: TRBV7-2; CDR3 protein: CASSPRWGDQPQHF
J gene: TRBJ2-7; V gene: TRBV25-1; CDR3 protein: CASSEPSTGGQVYEQYF
J gene: TRBJ1-1; V gene: TRBV19; CDR3 protein: CASSHLGNTEAFF
J gene: TRBJ1-5; V gene: TRBV21-1; CDR3 protein: CASTPPGRIIPRNQPQHF
J gene: TRBJ1-1; V gene: TRBV19; CDR3 protein: CALGTGEGTTEAFF
J gene: TRBJ1-1; V gene: TRBV2; CDR3 protein: CASSEWGNAEAFF
J gene: TRBJ2-5; V gene: TRBV4-1; CDR3 protein: CASSPSGILETQYF
J gene: TRBJ2-7; V gene: TRBV12-2; CDR3 protein: CASRGRVRGPPPEDYEQYF
J gene: TRBJ2-7; V gene: TRBV9; CDR3 protein: CASRPGLAETYEQYF
J gene: TRBJ2-1; V gene: TRBV30; CDR3 protein: CAWKVVEQFF
J gene: TRBJ2-1; V gene: TRBV5-8; CDR3 protein: CASSLGLAGGLNEQFF
J gene: TRBJ1-2; V gene: TRBV5-6; CDR3 protein: CASSLGQGSGYTF
J gene: TRBJ1-5; V gene: TRBV4-3; CDR3 protein: CASSQEPSGNQPQHF
J gene: TRBJ2-7; V gene: TRBV30; CDR3 protein: CAAGTGFYEQYF
J gene: TRBJ2-5; V gene: TRBV30; CDR3 protein: CAWSGRGRGETQYF
J gene: TRBJ2-1; V gene: TRBV3-1/TRBV3-2; CDR3 protein: CASSQSGSSYNEQFF
J gene: TRBJ1-6; V gene: TRBV12-3/TRBV12-4; CDR3 protein: CASSLDSPLHF
J gene: TRBJ2-3; V gene: TRBV29-1; CDR3 protein: CSVSLRFGTDTQYF
J gene: TRBJ1-6; V gene: TRBV11-2; CDR3 protein: CASSWDIGSPLHF
J gene: TRBJ1-5; V gene: TRBV5-4; CDR3 protein: CASSMQGFSNQPQHF
J gene: TRBJ2-1; V gene: TRBV5-8; CDR3 protein: CASSLYRRDEQFF
J gene: TRBJ2-6; V gene: TRBV6-5; CDR3 protein: CASRDSGANVLTF
J gene: TRBJ2-3; V gene: TRBV3-1/TRBV3-2; CDR3 protein: CASSPASGRARFGSPYF
J gene: TRBJ2-7; V gene: TRBV5-4; CDR3 protein: CASSFRGGYEQYF